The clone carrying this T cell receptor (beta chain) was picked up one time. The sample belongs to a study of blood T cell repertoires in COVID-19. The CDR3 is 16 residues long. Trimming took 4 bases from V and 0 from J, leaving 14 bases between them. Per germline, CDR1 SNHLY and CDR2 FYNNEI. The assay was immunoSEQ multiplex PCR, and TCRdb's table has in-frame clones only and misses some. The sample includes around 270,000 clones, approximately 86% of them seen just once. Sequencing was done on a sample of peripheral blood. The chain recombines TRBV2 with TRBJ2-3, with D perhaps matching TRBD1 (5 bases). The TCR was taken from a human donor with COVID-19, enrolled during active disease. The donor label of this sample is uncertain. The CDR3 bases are TGTGCCAGCAGTGCTGACAGCCCCACTAGCACAGATACGCAGTATTTT. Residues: CASSADSPTSTDTQYF.